The rows below give T cell receptor beta chains drawn from one sample of a study of radiation and T cells in renal cell carcinoma. Some clones are missing from TCRdb's copy, which holds only in-frame ones; the method was immunoSEQ multiplex PCR. The repertoire has about 150,000 clones, 88% of them found once; the top ten carry roughly 4.1%. The sequenced sample was blood, obtained from a patient whose treatment included radiotherapy and nephrectomy. All receptors derive from a woman in her sixties or seventies with renal cell carcinoma. CDR3s include the opening cysteine and the closing phenylalanine or tryptophan. The D gene is left open where the match is weak. Rows give clone size only sometimes, using once, few, many, or a class for an expanded clone.

NA | TRBJ2-3 | TRBD2 | TRBV11-2 | CASSLLAGGSTDTQYF | TGTGCCAGCAGCTTACTAGCGGGGGGGAGCACAGATACGCAGTATTTT
NA | TRBJ2-1 | TRBD1 | TRBV5-6 | CASIRDRDYEQFF | TGTGCCAGCATCCGGGACAGGGATTATGAGCAGTTCTTC
NA | TRBJ1-5 | NA | TRBV11-3 | CASSLDRGTGYYQPQHF | TGTGCCAGCAGCTTAGATCGGGGGACTGGTTACTATCAGCCCCAGCATTTT
once | TRBJ1-2 | NA | TRBV4-2 | CASSQDIDRLPTTPHGYTF | TGTGCCAGCAGCCAAGATATAGACAGGCTACCCACCACCCCACATGGCTACACCTTC
NA | TRBJ2-7 | NA | TRBV7-9 | CASSLGGTYEQYF | TGTGCCAGCAGCCTCGGCGGAACCTACGAGCAGTACTTC
NA | TRBJ1-2 | NA | TRBV28 | CANWDTSNYGYTF | TGTGCCAACTGGGACACGTCTAACTATGGCTACACCTTC
few | TRBJ2-5 | NA | TRBV29-1 | CSVSPPLGRGSQETQYF | TGCAGCGTCTCACCCCCCTTGGGCAGGGGAAGCCAAGAGACCCAGTACTTC
few | TRBJ1-2 | NA | TRBV2 | CASNRPNYGYTF | TGTGCCAGCAACAGACCTAACTATGGCTACACCTTC
NA | TRBJ1-1 | NA | TRBV19 | CASSIGQVATEAFF | TGTGCCAGTAGTATAGGTCAGGTTGCCACTGAAGCTTTCTTT
NA | TRBJ2-1 | TRBD2 | TRBV2 | CASSRLAGSYNEQFF | TGTGCCAGCAGTCGACTAGCGGGCTCCTACAATGAGCAGTTCTTC
NA | TRBJ2-1 | NA | TRBV7-9 | CASSLQRPNNEQFF | TGTGCCAGCAGCTTGCAACGGCCAAACAATGAGCAGTTCTTC
once | TRBJ2-1 | NA | TRBV11-2 | CASSADNEQFF | TGTGCCAGCAGCGCGGACAATGAGCAGTTCTTC
NA | TRBJ2-1 | NA | TRBV2 | CASNVERYVNEQFF | TGTGCCAGCAACGTTGAGCGGTACGTGAATGAGCAGTTCTTC
NA | TRBJ2-3 | NA | TRBV7-9 | CASSLGDSTDTQYF | TGTGCCAGCAGCTTGGGGGACAGCACAGATACGCAGTATTTT
NA | TRBJ1-2 | NA | TRBV7-8 | CASSFEWTQPRGGYTF | TGTGCCAGCAGCTTCGAATGGACACAACCTAGAGGGGGCTACACCTTC
NA | TRBJ1-5 | TRBD1 | TRBV2 | CASSRDRGRGQPQHF | TGTGCCAGCAGTCGCGACAGGGGGCGAGGGCAGCCCCAGCATTTT
NA | TRBJ2-2 | TRBD1 | TRBV19 | CASRSFGTGGTGELFF | TGTGCCAGTAGATCCTTCGGGACAGGGGGAACCGGGGAGCTGTTTTTT
NA | TRBJ2-2 | TRBD2 | TRBV7-2 | CASSSRLAGSTGELFF | TGTGCCAGCAGCTCTAGACTAGCCGGGAGCACCGGGGAGCTGTTTTTT
NA | TRBJ1-2 | NA | TRBV5-1 | CASSLRSELRSYGYTF | TGCGCCAGCAGCTTGAGGTCGGAACTTAGATCCTATGGCTACACCTTC
NA | TRBJ2-1 | NA | TRBV9 | CASSVYPSYEQFF | TGTGCCAGCAGCGTTTATCCATCCTATGAGCAGTTCTTC
NA | TRBJ2-1 | TRBD2 | TRBV27 | CASSWQRGAYNEQFF | TGTGCCAGCAGTTGGCAGCGGGGGGCCTACAATGAGCAGTTCTTC
NA | TRBJ1-5 | NA | TRBV9 | CASSVQGVGQPQHF | TGTGCCAGCAGCGTACAGGGAGTGGGTCAGCCCCAGCATTTT
NA | TRBJ2-5 | TRBD2 | TRBV5-1 | CASSLGVAGGQETQYF | TGCGCCAGCAGCTTGGGGGTAGCGGGGGGCCAAGAGACCCAGTACTTC
NA | TRBJ1-2 | NA | TRBV6-1 | CASSESVTFYGYTF | TGTGCCAGCAGTGAATCTGTGACATTTTATGGCTACACCTTC
NA | TRBJ2-7 | TRBD1 | TRBV19 | CASSRLGQGASSEQYF | TGTGCCAGTAGTAGATTAGGACAGGGGGCGTCGAGCGAGCAGTACTTC
NA | TRBJ1-3 | TRBD1 | TRBV11-2 | CASSLSPGQSSGNTIYF | TGTGCCAGCAGCTTATCTCCGGGACAGAGCTCTGGAAACACCATATATTTT
NA | TRBJ1-1 | NA | TRBV7-3 | CASSEYGGNTEAFF | TGTGCCAGCAGCGAGTATGGGGGGAACACTGAAGCTTTCTTT
NA | TRBJ2-3 | TRBD1 | TRBV4-3 | CASSQFYRGSTDTQYF | TGCGCCAGCAGCCAGTTTTACAGGGGGTCCACAGATACGCAGTATTTT